This TCR beta chain was captured by sequencing in a study of early T cells in non-severe SARS-CoV-2 infection. This clonotype was seen more than once but under ten times. Individual cDNA molecules received unique molecular identifiers. TCRdb re-derived calls from the 5' RACE reads in MiXCR, one entry per CDR3 protein. Of around 63,000 distinct CDR3 sequences listed, 5.9% are singletons. The receptor was isolated from an adult who was a healthcare worker with PCR-confirmed SARS-CoV-2 infection or an uninfected control (not recorded which). The specimen comprised whole blood, sampled at baseline.

The CDR3 loop is CASSPPRDSVYNEQFF. The DNA of the CDR3 is TGTGCCAGCTCACCACCGAGAGACTCGGTGTACAATGAGCAGTTCTTC. The chain has TRBV18 and TRBJ2-1; D not certain. CDR3 length equals 16 residues. Between the trimmed V and J ends, which lost 0 bases and 4 bases, there was a span of 13 bases. CDR1 is KGHSH and CDR2 is LQKENI in the germline V gene.